This T cell receptor (beta chain) was obtained from a study of blood T cells in healthy people across ages. This clonotype was found a few times. Combining a sample-barcoded 5' primer with a J-beta primer mix, a second PCR ran for 7 to 11 cycles. MiXCR, run by TCRdb on the 5' RACE reads, gives a single entry per CDR3 protein. The repertoire includes about 720,000 distinct CDR3 sequences, more than 20% of them detected once, and roughly 3.5% sits in the top ten. The V end was cut by 0 bases, the J end by 9 bases, with 9 bases between. CDR1 is DFQATT, CDR2 SNEGSKA, per germline (reference sequence). This CDR3 has 13 residues. Individuals who donated were healthy Caucasians from Russia aged roughly 6 to 90. These data are also associated with another study on T cells of mothers and their children.

This rearrangement joins TRBV20-1 to TRBJ1-6, with D hard to call. This TCR was sampled from a boy aged 5 to 17 in good health. The material sequenced was blood. The CDR3 here is CSARDTYGSPLHF. The CDR3 bases are TGCAGTGCTAGAGATACTTACGGTTCACCCCTCCACTTT.